A selection of T cell receptor beta chains follows, all from one sample in a study of blood T cell repertoires in COVID-19. Here immunoSEQ multiplex PCR was the method, and the copy in TCRdb shows in-frame clones only, minus some. Seen here are about 380,000 clones, approximately 77% observed once, and the top ten hold over 0.95%. Sequencing used peripheral blood. The receptors stem from a human donor with acute or convalescent COVID-19. The donor label of this sample is uncertain. Each CDR3 is given with its conserved first and last residue. The D gene is left open where the match is weak. Clone size appears in some rows only: once, few, many, or a class for an expanded clone.

J	size	V	D	CDR3	DNA
TRBJ1-1	NA	TRBV28	NA	CASSSLGVNTEAFF	TGTGCCAGCAGCTCCCTCGGGGTGAACACTGAAGCTTTCTTT
TRBJ1-2	NA	TRBV6-5	NA	CASSYSVSGFYGYTF	TGTGCCAGCAGTTACTCCGTCTCAGGGTTCTATGGCTACACCTTC
TRBJ1-2	NA	TRBV30	NA	CAWSSDRPTSNYGYTF	TGTGCCTGGAGTTCCGACAGGCCCACTTCTAACTATGGCTACACCTTC
TRBJ1-5	few	TRBV7-8	NA	CASSLGLRRYSNQPQHF	TGTGCCAGCAGCTTGGGACTGAGGCGTTATAGCAATCAGCCCCAGCATTTT
TRBJ1-2	NA	TRBV9	NA	CASSLQGGGYTF	TGTGCCAGCAGCCTCCAGGGTGGTGGCTACACCTTC
TRBJ2-7	NA	TRBV3-1/TRBV3-2	TRBD1	CASSQAWTGSVYEQYF	TGTGCCAGCAGCCAAGCGTGGACAGGGTCCGTCTACGAGCAGTACTTC
TRBJ2-1	NA	TRBV19	NA	CASSMVGGTTAEQFF	TGTGCCAGTAGTATGGTCGGCGGGACCACGGCTGAGCAGTTCTTC
TRBJ2-3	NA	TRBV29-1	TRBD2	CSVRLAPSTDTQYF	TGCAGCGTGCGACTAGCGCCTAGCACAGATACGCAGTATTTT
TRBJ2-7	few	TRBV10-3	TRBD1	CAINNRGYEQYF	TGTGCCATCAACAACAGGGGGTACGAGCAGTACTTC
TRBJ2-1	NA	TRBV2	TRBD2	CASSAHGGRGPTYNEQFF	TGTGCCAGCAGTGCCCACGGTGGGAGGGGCCCAACCTACAATGAGCAGTTCTTC
TRBJ2-5	NA	TRBV7-2	NA	CASSLGWGSGARAETQYF	TGTGCCAGCAGCTTAGGATGGGGATCAGGGGCTCGCGCGGAGACCCAGTACTTC
TRBJ1-4	NA	TRBV3-1/TRBV3-2	TRBD1	CASSLETGRISNEKLFF	TGTGCCAGCAGCCTCGAGACAGGGAGGATTTCGAATGAAAAACTGTTTTTT
TRBJ1-2	few	TRBV12-3/TRBV12-4	NA	CASTAGRYYGYTF	TGTGCCTCTACCGCCGGGAGGTACTATGGCTACACCTTC
TRBJ1-2	NA	TRBV19	NA	CASSPSGGNYGYTF	TGTGCCAGCAGCCCCTCGGGGGGAAACTATGGCTACACCTTC
TRBJ1-6	few	TRBV18	NA	CASSPLQADNSPLHF	TGTGCCAGCTCACCACTCCAGGCCGATAATTCACCCCTCCACTTT
TRBJ2-7	NA	TRBV11-1	TRBD1	CASSLSWTGVYEQYF	TGTGCCAGCAGCTTGAGTTGGACAGGCGTGTACGAGCAGTACTTC
TRBJ2-2	few	TRBV7-6	NA	CASSLVGSNTGELFF	TGTGCCAGCAGCTTAGTCGGGTCGAACACCGGGGAGCTGTTTTTT
TRBJ1-2	NA	TRBV5-1	TRBD1	CASSRGTGYIGTLYTF	TGCGCCAGCAGCCGCGGGACAGGCTATATTGGGACTCTCTACACCTTC
TRBJ2-7	NA	TRBV15	NA	CATRLGMGYEQYF	TGTGCCACCAGACTCGGGATGGGATACGAGCAGTACTTC
TRBJ1-1	few	TRBV28	NA	CASSLLLTEAFF	TGTGCCAGCAGCCTTTTACTCACTGAAGCTTTCTTT